The 20 T cell receptor beta chains listed next were all sequenced from one sample in a study of molecular identifiers for immune sequencing clone quantification. TCRdb analysed the PCR reads with MiXCR anew, one entry per CDR3 protein. Of approximately 630,000 distinct CDR3 sequences listed, around 25% are singletons. Sequencing used naive CD8+ T cells from blood, with Jurkat cell RNA spiked in. The subset was: FACS-sorted CD8+CD4-CCR7+CD45RA+ naive T cells. All receptors derive from a human donor in good health. Some libraries in this study had Jurkat cell RNA spiked in.

The gene calls are TRBV6-5 and TRBJ2-7; tentatively, D is TRBD1 (6 bases). Germline lookup yields CDR1 MNHEY and CDR2 SVGAGI. The CDR3 covers 14 residues. Trimming took 4 bases from V and 1 from J, leaving 11 bases between them. The CDR3 nucleotides read TGTGCCAGCAGTTGGACAGAGAAATCCTACGAGCAGTACTTC. Protein: CASSWTEKSYEQYF.

Ten or more counts support this clonotype. The chain employs TRBV10-3 and TRBJ2-7, with 11 bases lining up with TRBD2. CDR3 length: 15 residues. V trimming: 3 bases; J trimming: 3 bases; junction bases outside the gene matches: 4. CDR1 is ENHRY, CDR2 SYGVKD, per germline. The CDR3 spells CAISDPSGGHYEQYF. The DNA for the CDR3 is TGTGCCATCAGTGACCCTAGCGGGGGGCACTACGAGCAGTACTTC.

The gene calls are TRBV3-1 and TRBJ1-5; D call uncertain. CDR3 length: 14 residues. V was clipped by 8 bases and J by 4 bases, with 15 bases between them. Germline-derived CDR1 and CDR2 are LGHDT and YNNKEL (reference sequence). CDR3 sequence reads: CASSNSVRNQPQHF. CDR3 in DNA: TGTGCCAGCTCCAATTCGGTGCGGAATCAGCCCCAGCATTTT.

This clonotype was counted at least ten times. This chain connects TRBV4-3 to TRBJ2-7; D is possibly TRBD1 (7 bases). The germline V and J ends were trimmed by 0 bases and 1 base, with 13 bases remaining between them. The CDR3 totals 16 residues. Germline-derived CDR1 and CDR2 are LGHNA and YSLEER. CDR3 protein: CASSQDWAGGSYEQYF. As DNA, the CDR3 is TGCGCCAGCAGCCAAGATTGGGCAGGGGGGTCCTACGAGCAGTACTTC.

Ten or more counts support this clonotype. V is TRBV4-2 and J is TRBJ2-7; D remains ambiguous. The germline gives CDR1 LGHNA, CDR2 YNFKEQ. CDR3 size: 13 residues. Deletions cut 0 bases from V and 5 bases from J, with 8 bases between. This chain's CDR3 is CASSQDPADEQYF. Here the CDR3 DNA reads TGTGCCAGCAGCCAAGATCCCGCGGACGAGCAGTACTTC.

This clonotype was seen repeatedly, ten times or more. The V gene is TRBV5-1, the J gene TRBJ2-5; perhaps TRBD1 as D (6 bases). Per germline, CDR1 SGHRS and CDR2 YFSETQ. CDR3 length: 16 amino acids. The ends were cut back, 5 bases at V and 1 base at J, with 18 bases in the middle. CDR3 coding DNA: TGCGCCAGCAGGCACGGACAGACGATACGCCAAGAGACCCAGTACTTC. This encodes CASRHGQTIRQETQYF.

Regarding this clonotype: This sequence may be a read error, since a much larger clone differs from it by one base. The V and J genes are TRBV19 and TRBJ2-3; the match to TRBD1 covers 9 bases. The germline V gene has CDR1 LNHDA and CDR2 SQIVND (reference sequence). V lost 11 bases and J lost 0; bases outside the gene matches: 15. This CDR3 is built from 17 residues. CDR3 amino acids: CAGLLGQGPCSTDTQYF. In DNA, the CDR3 is TGTGCCGGTCTTCTTGGACAGGGGCCCTGTAGCACAGATACGCAGTATTTT.

As to this clonotype: A read error may explain this, as a much larger clone is one base away. The chain links TRBV30 to TRBJ1-2; D is unresolved. Per germline, CDR1 GTSNPN and CDR2 SVGIG (reference sequence). CDR3 size: 13 residues. The CDR3 DNA is TGTGCCTGGAGTGTCGGTCAGAACTATGGCTACAACTTC. Translation: CAWSVGQNYGYNF.

In this sample, this clonotype turned up many times. This chain joins TRBV30 and TRBJ2-3; D uncertain. CDR3 length: 14 residues. Deletions cut 1 base from V and 0 bases from J, with 8 bases between. Germline values: CDR1 GTSNPN, CDR2 SVGIG (reference sequence). CDR3 bases: TGTGCCTGGAGTGGGCTTCCAAGCACAGATACGCAGTATTTT. Amino acid sequence: CAWSGLPSTDTQYF.

Details on this clonotype: A far more abundant clone sits one base away, making this likely a read error. The J gene is TRBJ1-5, the V gene TRBV19; D is unclear. CDR3 size: 13 residues. The germline V gene encodes CDR1 LNHDA and CDR2 SQIVND (reference sequence). The CDR3 protein is CACSIGGNQPQHF. CDR3 coding DNA: TGTGCCTGTAGTATAGGCGGCAATCAGCCCCAGCATTTT.

The chain combines TRBV10-2 with TRBJ1-6, with D hard to call. This CDR3 comprises 15 residues. The V gene's germline CDR1 is WSHSY and CDR2 SAAADI. V was shortened by 1 base and J by 8 bases, with 12 bases between the two germline ends. In DNA form, the CDR3 reads TGCGCCAGCAGTGAGTTCGGTCCTAGGGATTCACCCCTCCACTTT. Protein product: CASSEFGPRDSPLHF.

The J gene is TRBJ2-3, the V gene TRBV14; D is unclear. CDR1 and CDR2 (germline): SGHDN, FVKESK. Between the trimmed V and J ends, which lost 4 bases and 4 bases, there was a span of 6 bases. The CDR3 extends over 12 amino acids. The CDR3 region has the DNA TGTGCCAGCAGCCGAATTGCAGATACGCAGTATTTT. This codes for CASSRIADTQYF.

In its sample, this clonotype was seen many times. This chain connects TRBV7-2 to TRBJ2-7; D is ambiguous. Germline V gives CDR1 SGHTA, CDR2 FQGNSA. There are 15 residues in the CDR3. Trimming removed 0 bases from V and 1 base from J, with 10 bases in between. CDR3 residues: CASSLAGSPSYEQYF. For the CDR3, the DNA is TGTGCCAGCAGCTTAGCGGGAAGCCCTTCCTACGAGCAGTACTTC.

This clonotype came up many times. The gene calls are TRBV5-6 and TRBJ1-1, with unresolved D. Trimming left V 2 bases short and J 1 base short, with 9 bases between. CDR3 length: 14 amino acids. Looked up from germline, CDR1 is SGHDT and CDR2 is YYEEEE. Written as DNA, the CDR3 is TGTGCCAGCAGCTTTTCAAGTGGGAACACTGAAGCTTTCTTT. This translates into CASSFSSGNTEAFF.

Of note for this clonotype: Being one base from a much bigger clone, this may be a read error. The chain has TRBV20-1 and TRBJ2-7; tentatively, D is TRBD1 or TRBD2 (6 bases each). Germline V gene lookup returns CDR1 DFQATT and CDR2 SNEGSKA (reference sequence). This CDR3 has 14 residues. The CDR3 reads CSASAAGDFYEQSF. The CDR3 nucleotides are TGCAGTGCTAGTGCCGCAGGGGACTTCTACGAGCAGTCCTTC.

The chain uses TRBV6-2 or TRBV6-3 and TRBJ2-2; weak D call: TRBD1 (6 bases). CDR1 MNHEY and CDR2 SVGEGT come from the germline V gene. V was cut by 7 bases and J by 9 bases, with 18 bases left in between. The CDR3 is made up of 14 amino acids. CDR3 nucleotides: TGTGCCAGCATATCAGGGGAATTGCAAAGGGAGCTGTTTTTT. It is translated as CASISGELQRELFF.

For the CDR3, the DNA is TGCAGCGTCTGGGCAGGGGATTCCTACGAGCAGTACTTC. Amino acids: CSVWAGDSYEQYF. The gene calls are TRBV29-1 and TRBJ2-7; a possible D gene is TRBD1 (6 bases). This CDR3 has 13 amino acids. The germline CDR1 and CDR2 sequences are SQVTM and ANQGSEA. V lost 6 bases to trimming and J lost 1 base, with 13 bases between them.

This chain connects TRBV20-1 to TRBJ2-5; a possible D gene is TRBD2 (6 bases). Germline lookup yields CDR1 DFQATT and CDR2 SNEGSKA (reference sequence). Trimming pared 3 bases from V and 5 bases from J, leaving 19 bases between. The length of the CDR3 is 15 residues. CDR3 DNA: TGCAGTGCTAGGGAGTCGGAGGGTGGGTTGGAGACCCAGTACTTC. As protein: CSARESEGGLETQYF.

This clonotype was detected ten times or more. The chain uses TRBV11-2 and TRBJ2-1, with a weak D call TRBD2 (6 bases). CDR1 and CDR2 (germline): SGHAT, FQNNGV. CDR3 size: 14 residues. Trimming left V 4 bases short and J 9 bases short, with 16 bases between. The CDR3 reads CASSSTLQGLEQFF. The DNA for the CDR3 is TGTGCCAGCAGCTCGACGCTTCAGGGACTTGAGCAGTTCTTC.

In its sample, this clonotype was seen a few times. The rearrangement joins TRBV19 to TRBJ1-1; D is uncertain. V shed 7 bases and J shed 3 bases, with 15 bases lying between them. This CDR3 is 14 amino acids long. Looked up from germline, CDR1 is LNHDA and CDR2 is SQIVND (reference sequence). In nucleotides, the CDR3 is TGTGCCAGTATTCCAAGGGTCCCCCACACTGAAGCTTTCTTT. Its translation is CASIPRVPHTEAFF.